The 14 T cell receptor beta chains in this list originate from one sample, sequenced in a study of cytomegalovirus exposure and HLA in healthy donors. Clones were read by immunoSEQ multiplex PCR, and TCRdb kept only the in-frame ones, dropping some. The sample comprises 110,000 to 150,000 clones, approximately 85% of which are singletons, and almost 1.5% rests with the top ten. Sequencing used PBMCs. Source of these receptors: a woman aged 25 to 45 in good health and CMV-seronegative.

This chain links TRBV5-1 with TRBJ1-2, with TRBD1 as a possible D gene (5 bases). The ends were cut back, 6 bases at V and 2 bases at J, with 17 bases in the middle. Germline loops: CDR1 SGHRS, CDR2 YFSETQ. The CDR3 is made up of 15 amino acids. Written as DNA, the CDR3 is TGCGCCAGCACCCTATCTAACCAGGGAAACTATGGCTACACCTTC. It translates to CASTLSNQGNYGYTF. Drawing the rest from reference TRBV5-1 and TRBJ1-2, the complete variable domain is KAGVTQTPRYLIKTRGQQVTLSCSPISGHRSVSWYQQTPGQGLQFLFEYFSETQRNKGNFPGRFSGRQFSNSRSEMNVSTLELGDSALYLCASTLSNQGNYGYTFGSGTRLTVV.

With regard to this clone: Other DNA sequences in the same sample also yield this CDR3. The chain employs TRBV2 and TRBJ2-2; no reliable D call. Germline CDR1 is SNHLY and CDR2 is FYNNEI. Trimming removed 4 bases from V and 8 bases from J, with 8 bases in between. The CDR3 sequence is 12 residues long. This CDR3 reads CASSVRGGELFF. Here the CDR3 DNA reads TGTGCCAGCAGTGTGCGAGGAGGGGAGCTGTTTTTT.

The J gene is TRBJ2-7, the V gene TRBV29-1, with D maybe TRBD2 (8 bases). The CDR3 contains 15 residues. V was clipped by 4 bases and J by 2 bases, with 18 bases between them. Per germline, CDR1 SQVTM and CDR2 ANQGSEA. In DNA, the CDR3 is TGCAGCGTTGGGGGACTAGGGACAGCCGCCTACGAGCAGTACTTC. It is translated as CSVGGLGTAAYEQYF.

This chain links TRBV7-2 with TRBJ2-3, with 9 bases identical to TRBD2. The germline V gene encodes CDR1 SGHTA and CDR2 FQGNSA. The CDR3 has 15 residues. V was pared by 1 base and J by 6 bases, with 5 bases of the junction left unmatched. CDR3 nucleotides: TGTGCCAGCAGCTTAGGCGGGGGGGCTTGGGATACGCAGTATTTT. Its protein is CASSLGGGAWDTQYF.

The chain carries TRBV4-3 and TRBJ1-2; perhaps TRBD1 as D (5 bases). V lost 0 bases, J lost 4 bases, and 12 bases lay in between. Germline CDR1 LGHNA, CDR2 YSLEER. CDR3 length: 15 residues. The CDR3 loop reads CASSQDGGGGYGYTF. In DNA form, the CDR3 reads TGCGCCAGCAGCCAAGATGGCGGGGGAGGCTATGGCTACACCTTC.

The V call is TRBV6-5, the J call TRBJ2-3; D uncertain. Germline V gene sequence: CDR1 MNHEY, CDR2 SVGAGI. The CDR3 runs 13 residues. The V gene lost 2 bases and the J gene lost 5 bases, with 8 bases spanning the gap. This chain's CDR3 is CASSYDKRDTQYF. The DNA of the CDR3 is TGTGCCAGCAGTTACGACAAACGAGATACGCAGTATTTT.

A few counts support this clone. CDR3 sequence: CAISLGVTGELFF. CDR3 DNA sequence: TGTGCCATCTCCCTGGGAGTCACCGGGGAGCTGTTTTTT. V is TRBV10-3 and J is TRBJ2-2; a possible D gene is TRBD2 (5 bases). Deletions cut 8 bases from V and 4 bases from J, with 11 bases between. Germline V gene lookup returns CDR1 ENHRY and CDR2 SYGVKD. The CDR3 runs 13 residues.

The J gene is TRBJ1-5, the V gene TRBV7-2; D not resolved. The germline V gene encodes CDR1 SGHTA and CDR2 FQGNSA. V was trimmed by 3 bases and J by 3 bases, leaving 6 bases between them. The CDR3 runs 13 residues. The CDR3 DNA sequence: TGTGCCAGCAGCTTGAGGGACAATCAGCCCCAGCATTTT. Translation: CASSLRDNQPQHF.

The CDR3 region is CAIPSGGAPGYNEQFF. In DNA, the CDR3 is TGTGCCATTCCTAGCGGGGGGGCGCCGGGATACAATGAGCAGTTCTTC. The chain links TRBV2 to TRBJ2-1, with 12 positions matching TRBD2. Unmatched junction bases numbered 11, after V lost 10 bases and J lost 4 bases. The CDR3 extends over 16 amino acids. Germline values: CDR1 SNHLY, CDR2 FYNNEI.

This chain uses TRBV7-9 with TRBJ2-7; weak D call: TRBD2 (5 bases). The V end was cut by 7 bases, the J end by 7 bases, with 26 bases between. Germline V gene lookup returns CDR1 SEHNR and CDR2 FQNEAQ (reference sequence). This CDR3 is built from 16 residues. The CDR3 loop is CASNDRFGRPEEEQYF. CDR3 DNA sequence: TGTGCCAGCAACGATCGCTTTGGGAGACCCGAAGAAGAGCAGTACTTC.

V and J are TRBV5-1 and TRBJ1-1, with 8 nucleotides matching TRBD1. This CDR3 is 14 amino acids long. In germline, CDR1 is SGHRS, CDR2 YFSETQ. J lost 6 bases, V lost 4 bases, and 8 bases had no gene match. The CDR3 DNA is TGCGCCAGCAGCGGACAGGGTGGGGGGTCTGAAGCTTTCTTT. It encodes CASSGQGGGSEAFF.

This chain connects TRBV7-3 to TRBJ2-7, with a tentative D call TRBD2 (6 bases). Germline values: CDR1 SGHTA, CDR2 FQGTGA. V was cut by 0 bases and J by 3 bases, with 9 bases left in between. The CDR3 spans 14 residues. The CDR3 region has the DNA TGTGCCAGCAGCTTAACACGGGGGAGCTACGAGCAGTACTTC. Translating it yields CASSLTRGSYEQYF.

This chain links TRBV6-1 with TRBJ1-2; D unclear. Trimming cost V 5 bases and J 2 bases, with 12 bases left between them. The CDR3 runs to 14 residues. Germline assignment: CDR1 MNHNS and CDR2 SASEGT. This CDR3 reads CASSPRMRNYGYTF. The CDR3 coding sequence is TGTGCCAGCAGTCCTAGGATGCGGAACTATGGCTACACCTTC.

The chain links TRBV7-3 to TRBJ2-2; TRBD2 aligns across 7 bases. The CDR3 extends over 14 amino acids. The V gene end was trimmed by 3 bases and the J gene end by 3 bases; junction bases not matched to a gene: 1. From germline, CDR1 is SGHTA and CDR2 FQGTGA. The CDR3 spells CASSFLADTGELFF. Here the CDR3 DNA reads TGTGCCAGCAGCTTTCTAGCGGACACCGGGGAGCTGTTTTTT. The variable domain in full, with the rest retrieved from reference TRBV7-3 and TRBJ2-2, is GAGVSQTPSNKVTEKGKYVELRCDPISGHTALYWYRQSLGQGPEFLIYFQGTGAADDSGLPNDRFFAVRPEGSVSTLKIQRTERGDSAVYLCASSFLADTGELFFGEGSRLTVL.